Below, one TCR beta chain is given with its context. Its cognate antigen is unknown. The record originates from a study of T cell responses to AZD1222 COVID-19 vaccine. Findings and caveats of the study: Clonal diversity may have been underestimated, and the donors were mostly white British, with more females than males.

Trimming removed 10 bases at V and 8 bases at J, with 23 bases between. The CDR3 spans 15 residues. Per the germline V gene, CDR1 is SEHNR and CDR2 is FQNEAQ (reference sequence). TCRdb's table, derived via immunoSEQ multiplex PCR, lists solely in-frame clones and lacks some. This sample has roughly 58,000 clones, with 80% to 90% found just once. The starting material was peripheral blood, obtained 28 days after the second AZD1222 dose. This receptor was obtained from an adult who received the AZD1222 COVID-19 vaccine. The V and J genes are TRBV7-9 and TRBJ1-4; no firm D call. CDR3 nucleotide sequence: TGTGCCACCTCGCCCTGGTCGTGGGGAGGGGAAAAACTGTTTTTT. Translated: CATSPWSWGGEKLFF.